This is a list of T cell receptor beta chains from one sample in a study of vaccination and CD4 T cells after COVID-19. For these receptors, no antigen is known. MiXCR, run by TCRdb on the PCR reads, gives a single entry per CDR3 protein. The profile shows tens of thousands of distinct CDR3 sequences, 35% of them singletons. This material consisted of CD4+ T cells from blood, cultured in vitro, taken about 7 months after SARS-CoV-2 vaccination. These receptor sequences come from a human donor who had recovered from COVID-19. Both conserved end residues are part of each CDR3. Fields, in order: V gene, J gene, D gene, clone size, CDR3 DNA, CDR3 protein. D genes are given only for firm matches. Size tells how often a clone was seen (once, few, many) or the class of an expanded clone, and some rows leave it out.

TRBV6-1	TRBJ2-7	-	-	TGTGCCAGCAGTGGGAGGGCCTACGAGCAGTACTTC	CASSGRAYEQYF
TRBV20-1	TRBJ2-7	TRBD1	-	TGCAGTGCTAGGGCCCGACAGGGGATCGGCTACGAGCAGTACTTC	CSARARQGIGYEQYF
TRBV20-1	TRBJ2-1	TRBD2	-	TGCAGTGCTAGAGAGGCTAGCGGGAGGGCCAAGCAGTTCTTC	CSAREASGRAKQFF
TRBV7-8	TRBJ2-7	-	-	TGTGCCAGCAGCTTAGCCCAGGGCTACGAGCAGTACTTC	CASSLAQGYEQYF
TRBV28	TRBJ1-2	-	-	TGTGCCAGCAGTTCCCGGGACTATAGTCGGCACTATGGCTACACCTTC	CASSSRDYSRHYGYTF
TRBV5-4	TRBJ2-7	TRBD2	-	TGTGCCAGCAGCTTGGAAGCGGGAATGATCCACGAGCAGTACTTC	CASSLEAGMIHEQYF
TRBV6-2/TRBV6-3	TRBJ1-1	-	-	TGTGCCAGCAGCCCCGGGGGGAACACTGAAGCTTTCTTT	CASSPGGNTEAFF
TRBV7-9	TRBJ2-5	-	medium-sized	TGTGCCAGCAGCCCCCCAGGCGGGGAGACCCAGTACTTC	CASSPPGGETQYF
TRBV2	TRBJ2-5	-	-	TGTGCCAGCAGTGAACAGTCCCAAGAGACCCAGTACTTC	CASSEQSQETQYF
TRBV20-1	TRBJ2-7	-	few	TGCAGTGCTAGAGATCCCTCGACAGGTTCCTACGAGCAGTACTTC	CSARDPSTGSYEQYF
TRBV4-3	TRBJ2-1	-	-	TGCGCCAGCAGCCAAGATAGATACGATGAGCAGTTCTTC	CASSQDRYDEQFF
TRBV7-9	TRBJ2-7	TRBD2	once	TGTGCCGGCAGCCGGGGGGAGGGATACGAGCAGTACTTC	CAGSRGEGYEQYF
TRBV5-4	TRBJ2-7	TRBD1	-	TGTGCCAGCAGCTTGGGGAGACAGGGACCCTACGAGCAGTACTTC	CASSLGRQGPYEQYF
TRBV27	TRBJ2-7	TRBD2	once	TGTGCCAGCAGTTTAAGGTGGGAGGGCCTCGAGCAGTACTTC	CASSLRWEGLEQYF
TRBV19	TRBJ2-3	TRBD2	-	TGTGCCAGTAGTCTAGAGGGACTAGCGGGGACAGATACGCAGTATTTT	CASSLEGLAGTDTQYF
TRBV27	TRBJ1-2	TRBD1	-	TGTGCCAGCAGTTCATTGGCGGGACAGGGAGGGGACTATGGCTACACCTTC	CASSSLAGQGGDYGYTF
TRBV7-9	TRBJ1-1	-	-	TGTGCCAGCAGCTTAGCCGGGCCCTCCGTTACTGAAGCTTTCTTT	CASSLAGPSVTEAFF
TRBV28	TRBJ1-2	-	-	TGTGCCAGCAGTTTAGGTGCAACCTATGGCTACACCTTC	CASSLGATYGYTF
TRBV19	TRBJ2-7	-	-	TGTGCCAGTAGCACAACTAGATCTGGCGAGCAGTACTTC	CASSTTRSGEQYF
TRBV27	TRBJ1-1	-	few	TGTGCCAGCAGTCCATATATTGAAGCTTTCTTT	CASSPYIEAFF
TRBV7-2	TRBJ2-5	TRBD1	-	TGTGCCAACAGACCAGCGGACAGGGGGCTGAAGACCCAGTACTTC	CANRPADRGLKTQYF
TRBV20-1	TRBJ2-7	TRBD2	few	TGCAGTGCTCAGTCTAGCGGGACCTGGGGCTACGAGCAGTACTTC	CSAQSSGTWGYEQYF
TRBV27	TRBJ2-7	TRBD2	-	TGTGCCAGCAGTCCCGGCCCTAGCGGGAGGTGGTACGAGCAGTACTTC	CASSPGPSGRWYEQYF
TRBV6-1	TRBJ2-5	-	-	TGTGCCAGCAGTGAAGGAGGCAGGGTAATTGAGACCCAGTACTTC	CASSEGGRVIETQYF
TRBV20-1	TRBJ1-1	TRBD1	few	TGCAGTGCTTCCAAACAGGGGCGGGGGGCTGAAGCTTTCTTT	CSASKQGRGAEAFF
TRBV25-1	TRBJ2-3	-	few	TGTGCCAGCAGTACACAGAGCACAGATACGCAGTATTTT	CASSTQSTDTQYF
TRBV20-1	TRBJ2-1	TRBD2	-	TGCAGTGCCAAGGTGTCTAGCGGGAAGCGCTACAATGAGCAGTTCTTC	CSAKVSSGKRYNEQFF
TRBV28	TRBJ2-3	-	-	TGTGCCAGCAGCCGACCGGATAAAACAGATACGCAGTATTTT	CASSRPDKTDTQYF
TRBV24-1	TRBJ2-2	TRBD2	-	TGTGCCACCTCACTCGCGGGAGGGCCAAACGGGGAGCTGTTTTTT	CATSLAGGPNGELFF
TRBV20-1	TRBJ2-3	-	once	TGCAGTGCTCACCCCGGACTGGGCCGGGATACGCAGTATTTT	CSAHPGLGRDTQYF
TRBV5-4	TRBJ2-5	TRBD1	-	TGTGCCAGCAACAAACCGGGACAGCAAGAGACCCAGTACTTC	CASNKPGQQETQYF
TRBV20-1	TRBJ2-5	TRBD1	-	TGCAGTGGAGGGACAGGGGTACAAGAGACCCAGTACTTC	CSGGTGVQETQYF
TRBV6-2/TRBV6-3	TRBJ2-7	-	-	TGTGCCACCCCCCTTCCTAGGGGGGAGGGGGGCTACGAGCAGTACTTC	CATPLPRGEGGYEQYF
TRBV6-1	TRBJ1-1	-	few	TGTGCCAGCAGTCTAGGGCAGATAGGCACTGAAGCTTTCTTT	CASSLGQIGTEAFF
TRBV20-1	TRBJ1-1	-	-	TGCAGTGCTGATTTAGGTCGGCCTTTCTTT	CSADLGRPFF
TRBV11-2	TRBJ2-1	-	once	TGTGCCAGCAGCTTGGAAAGTGAGCAGTTCTTC	CASSLESEQFF
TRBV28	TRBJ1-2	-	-	TGTGCCAGCAGTTCTCCCGCCGGAGGGGCTTATGGCTACACCTTC	CASSSPAGGAYGYTF
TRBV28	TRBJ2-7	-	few	-	CASSLGWGGGSSF
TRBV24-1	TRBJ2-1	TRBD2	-	TGTGCCACCAGTGAAGCTCTAGCGGGAGAGGTTGAGCAGTTCTTC	CATSEALAGEVEQFF
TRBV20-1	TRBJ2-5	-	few	TGCAGTGCTCCCCGGGGGGCAAGAGAGACCCAGTACTTC	CSAPRGARETQYF
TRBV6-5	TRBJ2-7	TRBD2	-	TGTGCCAGCAGTTACTCGGGACTAGCGGGAGGTCAATACGAGCAGTACTTC	CASSYSGLAGGQYEQYF
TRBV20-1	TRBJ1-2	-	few	TGCAGTGCCCGGACAGACAACTATGGCTACACCTTC	CSARTDNYGYTF
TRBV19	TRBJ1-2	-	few	TGTGCCAGTAGTATGACAGGCAGACCTCCTAGCGGCTACACCTTC	CASSMTGRPPSGYTF
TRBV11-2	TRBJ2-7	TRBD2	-	TGTGCCAGCAGCTTAGATAGACTAGCGGGAGGCTACGAGCAGTACTTC	CASSLDRLAGGYEQYF
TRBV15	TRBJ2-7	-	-	TGTGCCACCAGCAGAGCAGGGGCGGCTGACTACGAGCAGTACTTC	CATSRAGAADYEQYF